The text below deals with one T cell receptor beta chain. These data originate in a study of blood T cell repertoires in COVID-19. The table came from immunoSEQ multiplex PCR; TCRdb's copy has only in-frame clones and leaves some out. Of around 110,000 clones listed, 90% are singletons. The sequencing input was peripheral blood. The receptor was derived from a human donor with active COVID-19. The donor label of this sample is uncertain.

The chain's CDR3 is CASSSNSGTDTQYF. The CDR3, as DNA: TGTGCCAGTAGTTCGAATAGTGGCACAGATACGCAGTATTTT. The chain joins TRBV19 to TRBJ2-3; no clear D gene. This CDR3 region has 14 residues. The V end was cut by 5 bases, the J end by 1 base, with 10 bases between. Per the germline V gene, CDR1 is LNHDA and CDR2 is SQIVND (reference sequence).